This T cell receptor (beta chain) was found in a study of shared clonotypes between healthy human individuals. Across the whole study: Each donor had three CD4 naive, three CD4 memory, two CD8 naive and one CD8 memory plate.

As regards this clone: What it binds is unknown.

V lost 4 bases to trimming and J lost 7 bases, with 17 bases between them. The CDR3 covers 15 residues. Method: immunoSEQ multiplex PCR; TCRdb's copy keeps in-frame clones and lacks some. The sample lists hundreds of thousands of clones; approximately 95% were seen once. Naive CD8 cells, CD45RO-negative and positively selected for CCR7, excluded terminally differentiated effector memory CD45RA+ cells. Study donors comprised healthy, HIV-negative adults devoid of recent acute infection or vaccination. Whole-study findings and limits: Approximately 5% was the fraction of naive CD4 clonotypes found shared across several donors. Donors were few, which limited the genetic and exposure-history diversity represented.

The TCR originated in a woman aged 25 to 39 in good health. What was sequenced was naive CD8+ T cells sorted from blood. The gene calls are TRBV23-1 and TRBJ1-5; TRBD1 might be the D (5 bases). TRBV23-1 is assigned to the ORF class and has an uncertain function. The CDR3 protein is CASSPDWGSTQPQHF. CDR3 in DNA: TGCGCCAGCAGTCCTGACTGGGGGAGTACCCAGCCCCAGCATTTT.